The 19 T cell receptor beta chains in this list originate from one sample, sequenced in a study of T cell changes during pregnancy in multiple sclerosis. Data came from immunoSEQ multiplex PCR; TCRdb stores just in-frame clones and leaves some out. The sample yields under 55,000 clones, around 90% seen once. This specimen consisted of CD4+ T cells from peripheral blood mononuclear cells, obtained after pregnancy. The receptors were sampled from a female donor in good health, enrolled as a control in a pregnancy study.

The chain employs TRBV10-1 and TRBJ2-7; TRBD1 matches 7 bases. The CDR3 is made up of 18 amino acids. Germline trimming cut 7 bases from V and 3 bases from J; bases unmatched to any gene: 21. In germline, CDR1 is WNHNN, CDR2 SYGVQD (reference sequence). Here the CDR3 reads CASIPRSADRRYHYEQYF. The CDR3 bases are TGCGCCAGCATCCCTCGTTCAGCGGACAGGAGATACCACTACGAGCAGTACTTC.

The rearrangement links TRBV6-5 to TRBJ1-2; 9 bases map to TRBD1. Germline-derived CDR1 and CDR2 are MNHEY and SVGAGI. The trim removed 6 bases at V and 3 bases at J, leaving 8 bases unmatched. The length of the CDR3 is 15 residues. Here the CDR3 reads CASSRQGGLYYGYTF. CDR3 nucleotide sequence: TGTGCCAGCAGCCGACAGGGGGGCCTATACTATGGCTACACCTTC.

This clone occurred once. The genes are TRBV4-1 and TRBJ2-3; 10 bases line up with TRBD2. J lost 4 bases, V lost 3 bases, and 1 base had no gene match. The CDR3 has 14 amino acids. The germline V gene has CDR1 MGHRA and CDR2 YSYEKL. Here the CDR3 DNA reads TGCGCCAGCAGCCAGCTAGCGGGAGCAGATACGCAGTATTTT. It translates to CASSQLAGADTQYF.

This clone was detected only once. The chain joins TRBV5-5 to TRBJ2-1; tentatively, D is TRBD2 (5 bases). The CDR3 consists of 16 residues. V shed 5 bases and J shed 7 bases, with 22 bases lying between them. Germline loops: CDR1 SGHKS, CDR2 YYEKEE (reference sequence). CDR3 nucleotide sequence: TGTGCCAGCAGTCGGCCGCTCCGGGGTCGGCGGAATGAGCAGTTCTTC. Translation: CASSRPLRGRRNEQFF.

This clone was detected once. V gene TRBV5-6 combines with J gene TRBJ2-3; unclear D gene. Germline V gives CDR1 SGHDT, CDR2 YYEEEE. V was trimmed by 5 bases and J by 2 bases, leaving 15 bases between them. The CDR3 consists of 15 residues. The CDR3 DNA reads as TGTGCCAGCAGTAGTGCCCGCCTAAACACAGATACGCAGTATTTT. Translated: CASSSARLNTDTQYF.

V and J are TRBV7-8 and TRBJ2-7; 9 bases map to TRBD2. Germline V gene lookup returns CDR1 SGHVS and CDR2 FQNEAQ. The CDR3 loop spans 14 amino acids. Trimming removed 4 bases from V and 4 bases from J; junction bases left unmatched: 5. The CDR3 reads CASSWSSGKYEQYF. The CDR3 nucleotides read TGTGCCAGCAGCTGGTCTAGCGGGAAGTACGAGCAGTACTTC.

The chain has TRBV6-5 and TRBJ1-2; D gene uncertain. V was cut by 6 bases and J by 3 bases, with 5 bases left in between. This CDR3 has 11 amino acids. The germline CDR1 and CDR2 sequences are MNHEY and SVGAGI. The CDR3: CASSFDYGYTF. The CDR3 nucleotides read TGTGCCAGCAGCTTTGACTATGGCTACACCTTC.

The CDR3 spells CASRIGGTGELFF. In DNA form, the CDR3 reads TGTGCCAGTAGGATCGGCGGGACCGGGGAGCTGTTTTTT. The V and J genes are TRBV19 and TRBJ2-2, with D perhaps TRBD2 (5 bases). Per the germline V gene, CDR1 is LNHDA and CDR2 is SQIVND (reference sequence). This CDR3 comprises 13 residues. V was clipped by 6 bases and J by 5 bases, with 10 bases between them.

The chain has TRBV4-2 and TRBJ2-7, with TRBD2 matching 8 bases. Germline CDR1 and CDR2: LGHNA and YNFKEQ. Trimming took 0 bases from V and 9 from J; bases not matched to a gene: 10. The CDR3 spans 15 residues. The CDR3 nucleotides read TGTGCCAGCAGCCAAGAACCAGCGGGGGCACGGGTGCAGTACTTC. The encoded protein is CASSQEPAGARVQYF.

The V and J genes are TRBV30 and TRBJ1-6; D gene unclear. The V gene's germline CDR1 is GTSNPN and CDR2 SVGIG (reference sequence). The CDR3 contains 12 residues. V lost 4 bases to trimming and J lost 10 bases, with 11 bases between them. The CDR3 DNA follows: TGTGCCTGGAAGAACAGTCGCTCACCCCTCCACTTT. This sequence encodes CAWKNSRSPLHF.

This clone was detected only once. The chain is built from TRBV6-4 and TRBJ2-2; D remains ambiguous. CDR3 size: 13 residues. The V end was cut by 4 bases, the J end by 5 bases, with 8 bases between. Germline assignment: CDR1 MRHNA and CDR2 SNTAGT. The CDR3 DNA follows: TGTGCCAGCAGTGTCCAGGTTACCGGGGAGCTGTTTTTT. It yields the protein CASSVQVTGELFF.

The DNA for the CDR3 is TGTGCCAGCACCCTGGGAGAACAGGGTCTTAGCGAGCAGTACTTC. It codes for CASTLGEQGLSEQYF. The rearrangement uses TRBV28 and TRBJ2-7, with a possible D match to TRBD1 (6 bases). The CDR3 contains 15 residues. Germline V gene sequence: CDR1 MDHEN, CDR2 SYDVKM. V was cut by 7 bases and J by 6 bases, with 22 bases left in between.

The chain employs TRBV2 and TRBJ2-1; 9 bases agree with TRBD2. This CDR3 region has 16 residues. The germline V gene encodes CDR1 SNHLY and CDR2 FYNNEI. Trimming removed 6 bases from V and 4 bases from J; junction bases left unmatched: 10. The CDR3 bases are TGTGCCAGCAGGGGGACTAGCTGGACGGTTTACAATGAGCAGTTCTTC. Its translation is CASRGTSWTVYNEQFF.

The chain's CDR3 is CAISTGLSTDTQYF. CDR3 sequence (DNA): TGTGCCATCAGTACAGGGCTTAGCACAGATACGCAGTATTTT. This chain connects TRBV10-3 to TRBJ2-3; perhaps TRBD1 as D (6 bases). The CDR3 runs to 14 residues. V was clipped by 5 bases and J by 0 bases, with 9 bases between them. Germline CDR1 reads ENHRY; CDR2 reads SYGVKD.

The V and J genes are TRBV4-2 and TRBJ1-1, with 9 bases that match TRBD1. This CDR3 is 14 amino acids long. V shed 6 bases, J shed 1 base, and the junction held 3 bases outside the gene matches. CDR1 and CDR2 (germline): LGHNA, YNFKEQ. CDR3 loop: CASRYRGQNTEAFF. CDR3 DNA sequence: TGTGCCAGCAGGTACAGGGGGCAGAACACTGAAGCTTTCTTT.

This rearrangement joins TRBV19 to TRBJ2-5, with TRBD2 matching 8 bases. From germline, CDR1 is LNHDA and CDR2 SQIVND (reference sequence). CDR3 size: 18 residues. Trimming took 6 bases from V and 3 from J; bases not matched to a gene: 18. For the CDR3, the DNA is TGTGCCAGTAGGCCCCTGGCGGGGGGCCGCCTTAAGAAAGAGACCCAGTACTTC. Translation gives CASRPLAGGRLKKETQYF.

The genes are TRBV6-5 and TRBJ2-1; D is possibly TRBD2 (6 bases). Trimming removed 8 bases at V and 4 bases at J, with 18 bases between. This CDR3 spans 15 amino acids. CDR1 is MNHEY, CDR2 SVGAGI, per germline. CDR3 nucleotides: TGTGCCAGCGCGACGGGAGATGGTATTTACAATGAGCAGTTCTTC. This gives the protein CASATGDGIYNEQFF.

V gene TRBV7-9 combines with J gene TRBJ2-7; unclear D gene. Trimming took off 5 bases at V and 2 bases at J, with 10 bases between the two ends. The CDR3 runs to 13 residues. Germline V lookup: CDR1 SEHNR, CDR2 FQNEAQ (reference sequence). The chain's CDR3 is CASSPDLAYEQYF. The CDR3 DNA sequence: TGTGCCAGCAGCCCCGATTTAGCCTACGAGCAGTACTTC.

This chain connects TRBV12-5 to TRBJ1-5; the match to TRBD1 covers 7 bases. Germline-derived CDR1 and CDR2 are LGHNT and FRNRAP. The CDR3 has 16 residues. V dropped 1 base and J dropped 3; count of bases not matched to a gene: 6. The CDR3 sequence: CASGLASTGSNQPQHF. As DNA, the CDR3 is TGTGCTAGTGGTTTGGCCTCGACAGGGTCCAATCAGCCCCAGCATTTT.